This T cell receptor (beta chain) was retrieved from a study of blood T cells in healthy people across ages. Study-wide results and limits: Expanded clonotype changes were possibly confounded by unknown donor CMV status.

Primed by a sample-barcoded 5' primer and a J-beta primer mix, a second PCR proceeded for 7 to 11 cycles. The authors tagged each cDNA molecule using a template-switch adaptor with 12 random nucleotides. TCRdb reprocessed the 5' RACE reads via MiXCR and lists one record per CDR3 protein. The data show about 1.8 million distinct CDR3 sequences, around 48% seen once. This CDR3 is built from 15 residues. Germline V lookup: CDR1 LGHDT, CDR2 YNNKEL (reference sequence). The V end was cut by 0 bases, the J end by 6 bases, with 14 bases between. In the case of this clonotype: Its antigen is currently unknown.

The chain recombines TRBV3-1 with TRBJ2-5; D perhaps matches TRBD1 (6 bases). The sequenced material came from blood. The receptor was derived from a woman between 35 and 50 years old in good health. CDR3 nucleotides: TGTGCCAGCAGCCAAGATCCAGGGGACATAAAGACCCAGTACTTC. Its protein is CASSQDPGDIKTQYF.